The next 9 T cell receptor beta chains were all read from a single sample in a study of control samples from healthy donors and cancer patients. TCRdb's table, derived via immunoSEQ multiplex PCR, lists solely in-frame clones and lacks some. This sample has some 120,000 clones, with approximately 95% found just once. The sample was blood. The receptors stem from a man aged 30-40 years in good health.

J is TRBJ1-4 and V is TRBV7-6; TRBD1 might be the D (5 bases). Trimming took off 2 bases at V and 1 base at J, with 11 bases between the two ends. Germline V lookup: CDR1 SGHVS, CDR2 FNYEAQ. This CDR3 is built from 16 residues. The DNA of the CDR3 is TGTGCCAGCAGCTTACCCCCAGGGTTAACTAATGAAAAACTGTTTTTT. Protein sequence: CASSLPPGLTNEKLFF.

The CDR3 spells CASSLYTEAFF. In nucleotides, the CDR3 is TGTGCCAGCAGCCTCTACACTGAAGCTTTCTTT. This chain joins TRBV7-2 and TRBJ1-1; D gene ambiguous. Germline-derived CDR1 and CDR2 are SGHTA and FQGNSA. V lost 5 bases, J lost 3 bases, and 4 bases lay in between. The CDR3 has 11 amino acids.

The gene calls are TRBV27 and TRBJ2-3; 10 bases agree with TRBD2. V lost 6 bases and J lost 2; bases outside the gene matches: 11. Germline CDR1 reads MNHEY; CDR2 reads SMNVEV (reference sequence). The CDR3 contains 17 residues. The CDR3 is CASRISGGSLNTDTQYF. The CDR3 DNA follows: TGTGCCAGCAGGATTAGCGGGGGGAGCTTAAACACAGATACGCAGTATTTT.

CDR3 amino acids: CASSSYPGTGSAGELFF. The CDR3 nucleotides read TGTGCCAGCAGTTCCTATCCCGGGACAGGGTCTGCCGGGGAGCTGTTTTTT. V gene TRBV27 combines with J gene TRBJ2-2, with TRBD1 matching over 9 bases. V lost 4 bases, J lost 6 bases, and 12 bases stayed unmatched. The CDR3 has 17 residues. Germline-derived CDR1 and CDR2 are MNHEY and SMNVEV (reference sequence).

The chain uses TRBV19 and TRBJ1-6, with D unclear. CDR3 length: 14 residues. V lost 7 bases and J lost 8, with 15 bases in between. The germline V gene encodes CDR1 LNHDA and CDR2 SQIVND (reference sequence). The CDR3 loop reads CASNTPRLDSPLHF. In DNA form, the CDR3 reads TGTGCCAGTAATACCCCCCGTCTTGATTCACCCCTCCACTTT.

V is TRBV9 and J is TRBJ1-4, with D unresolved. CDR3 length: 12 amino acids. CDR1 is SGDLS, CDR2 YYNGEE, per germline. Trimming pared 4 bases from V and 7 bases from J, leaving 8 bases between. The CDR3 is CASSPTPEKLFF. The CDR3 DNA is TGTGCCAGCAGCCCCACCCCTGAAAAACTGTTTTTT. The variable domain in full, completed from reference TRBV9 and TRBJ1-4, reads DSGVTQTPKHLITATGQRVTLRCSPRSGDLSVYWYQQSLDQGLQFLIQYYNGEERAKGNILERFSAQQFPDLHSELNLSSLELGDSALYFCASSPTPEKLFFGSGTQLSVL.

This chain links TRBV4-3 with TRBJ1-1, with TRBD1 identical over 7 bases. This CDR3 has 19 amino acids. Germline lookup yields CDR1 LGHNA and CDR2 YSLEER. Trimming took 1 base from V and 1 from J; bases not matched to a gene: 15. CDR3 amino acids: CASSQGLDVAGGRNTEAFF. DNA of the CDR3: TGCGCCAGCAGCCAAGGCCTAGACGTCGCAGGGGGTCGGAACACTGAAGCTTTCTTT.

CDR3 amino acids: CASSGTPRQPQHF. CDR3 bases: TGTGCCAGTAGCGGGACTCCGCGGCAGCCCCAGCATTTT. The chain combines TRBV19 with TRBJ1-5; D might be TRBD1 (5 bases). Per germline, CDR1 LNHDA and CDR2 SQIVND (reference sequence). Trimming pared 6 bases from V and 7 bases from J, leaving 13 bases between. The CDR3 contains 13 residues.

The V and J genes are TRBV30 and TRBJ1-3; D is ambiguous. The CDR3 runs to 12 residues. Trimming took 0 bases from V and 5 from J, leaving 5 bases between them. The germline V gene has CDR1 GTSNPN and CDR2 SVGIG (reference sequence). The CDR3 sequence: CAWSVQRNTIYF. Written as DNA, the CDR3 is TGTGCCTGGAGTGTACAGAGAAACACCATATATTTT.